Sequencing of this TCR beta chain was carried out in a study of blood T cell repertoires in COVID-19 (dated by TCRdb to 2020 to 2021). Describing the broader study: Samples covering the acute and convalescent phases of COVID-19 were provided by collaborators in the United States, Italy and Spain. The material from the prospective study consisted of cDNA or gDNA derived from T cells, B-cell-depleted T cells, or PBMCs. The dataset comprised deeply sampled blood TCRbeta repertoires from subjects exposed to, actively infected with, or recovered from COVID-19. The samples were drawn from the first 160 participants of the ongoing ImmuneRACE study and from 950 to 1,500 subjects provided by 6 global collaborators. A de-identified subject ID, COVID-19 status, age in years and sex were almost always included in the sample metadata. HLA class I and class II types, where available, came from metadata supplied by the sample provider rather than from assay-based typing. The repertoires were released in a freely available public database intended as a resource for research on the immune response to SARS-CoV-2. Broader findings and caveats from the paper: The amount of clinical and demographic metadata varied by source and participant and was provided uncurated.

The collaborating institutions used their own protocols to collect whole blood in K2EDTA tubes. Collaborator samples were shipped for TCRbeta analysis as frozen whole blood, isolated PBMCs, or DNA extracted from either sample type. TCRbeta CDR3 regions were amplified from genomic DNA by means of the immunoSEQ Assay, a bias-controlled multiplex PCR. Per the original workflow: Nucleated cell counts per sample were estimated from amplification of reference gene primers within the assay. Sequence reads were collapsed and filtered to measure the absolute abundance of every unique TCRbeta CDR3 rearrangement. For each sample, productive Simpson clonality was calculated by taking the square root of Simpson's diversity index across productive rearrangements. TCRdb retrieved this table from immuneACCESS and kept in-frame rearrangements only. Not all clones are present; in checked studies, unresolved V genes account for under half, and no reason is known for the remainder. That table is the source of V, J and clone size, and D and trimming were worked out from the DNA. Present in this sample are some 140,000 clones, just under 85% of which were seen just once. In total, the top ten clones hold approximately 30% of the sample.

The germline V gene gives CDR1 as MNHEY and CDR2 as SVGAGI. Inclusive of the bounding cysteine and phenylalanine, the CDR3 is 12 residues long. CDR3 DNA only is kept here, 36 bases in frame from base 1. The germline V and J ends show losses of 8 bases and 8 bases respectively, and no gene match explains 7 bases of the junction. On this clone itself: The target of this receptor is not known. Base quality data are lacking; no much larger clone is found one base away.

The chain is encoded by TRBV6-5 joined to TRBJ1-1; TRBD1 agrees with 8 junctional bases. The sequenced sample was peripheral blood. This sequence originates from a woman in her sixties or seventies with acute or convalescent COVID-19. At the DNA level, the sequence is TGTGCCAGCGCCAAAGGACAGGGCGAAGCTTTCTTT. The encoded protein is CASAKGQGEAFF.